This T cell receptor (beta chain) originates from a study of shared clonotypes between healthy human individuals. Study outcomes and limitations: Researchers sampled blood only, noting tissue repertoires likely differ. What rarefaction showed was incomplete sorted-subset sequencing despite large depth.

On this clone itself: Its specificity is not known.

The study drew its donors from healthy HIV-negative adults without recent acute infections or vaccinations. The study drew all its donors from Caucasian adults living in Nashville, Tennessee. Sequenced by immunoSEQ multiplex PCR; TCRdb stores in-frame clones only, minus some. The table has about 2.4 million clones, 80% to 95% seen once. This TCR derives from a man aged 18 to 35 in good health. Some clones in this sample may be carry-over from other donors' samples. The sequencing sample was made of naive CD4+ T cells from PBMCs. Subset reported: CD45RA+ positively selected.

This chain's CDR3 is CATSAPGWGIGNIQYF. The CDR3 DNA follows: TGTGCCACCAGCGCTCCTGGGTGGGGGATCGGAAACATTCAGTACTTC. V and J are TRBV15 and TRBJ2-4; D possibly matches TRBD1 or TRBD2 (5 bases each). This CDR3 is 16 amino acids long. The V end was cut by 5 bases, the J end by 6 bases, with 20 bases between. From germline, CDR1 is LNHNV and CDR2 YYDKDF (reference sequence).